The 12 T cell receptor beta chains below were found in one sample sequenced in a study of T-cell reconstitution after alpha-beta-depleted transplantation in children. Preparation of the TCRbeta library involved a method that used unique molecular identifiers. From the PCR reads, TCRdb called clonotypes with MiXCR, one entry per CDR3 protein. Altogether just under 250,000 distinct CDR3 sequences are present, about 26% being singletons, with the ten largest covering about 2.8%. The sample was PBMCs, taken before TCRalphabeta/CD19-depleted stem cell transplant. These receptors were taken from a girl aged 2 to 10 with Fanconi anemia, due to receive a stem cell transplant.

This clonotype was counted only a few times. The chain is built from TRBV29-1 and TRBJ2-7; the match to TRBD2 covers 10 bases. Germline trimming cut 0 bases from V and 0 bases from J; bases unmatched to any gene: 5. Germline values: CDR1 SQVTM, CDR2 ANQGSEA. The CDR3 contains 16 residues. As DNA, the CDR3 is TGCAGCGTTGAAGATTGGACTAGCGGATTCTCCTACGAGCAGTACTTC. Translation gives CSVEDWTSGFSYEQYF.

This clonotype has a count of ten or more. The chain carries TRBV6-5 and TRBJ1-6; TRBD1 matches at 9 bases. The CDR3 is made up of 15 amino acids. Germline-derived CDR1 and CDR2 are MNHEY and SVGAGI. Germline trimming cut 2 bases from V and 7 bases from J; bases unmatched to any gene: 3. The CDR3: CASSYTGQGNSPLHF. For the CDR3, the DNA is TGTGCCAGCAGTTACACCGGACAGGGGAATTCACCCCTCCACTTT.

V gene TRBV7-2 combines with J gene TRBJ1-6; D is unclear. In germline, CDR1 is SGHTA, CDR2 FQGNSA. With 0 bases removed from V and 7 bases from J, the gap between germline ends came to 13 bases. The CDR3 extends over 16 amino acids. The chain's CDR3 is CASSLASGQLNSPLHF. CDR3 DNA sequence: TGTGCCAGCAGCTTAGCGTCTGGGCAGCTGAATTCACCCCTCCACTTT.

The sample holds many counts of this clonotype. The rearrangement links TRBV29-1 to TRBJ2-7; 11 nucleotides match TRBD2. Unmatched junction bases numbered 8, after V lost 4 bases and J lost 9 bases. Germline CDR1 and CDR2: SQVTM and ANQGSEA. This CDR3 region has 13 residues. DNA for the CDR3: TGCAGCGTTGCCATAGCGGGAGGGCCAGTGCAGTACTTC. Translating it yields CSVAIAGGPVQYF.

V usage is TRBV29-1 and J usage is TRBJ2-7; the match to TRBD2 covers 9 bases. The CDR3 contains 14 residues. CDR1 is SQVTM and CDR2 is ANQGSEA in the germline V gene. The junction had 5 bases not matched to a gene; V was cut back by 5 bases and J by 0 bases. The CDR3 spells CSVQSGRSSYEQYF. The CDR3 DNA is TGCAGCGTTCAAAGCGGGAGGTCCTCCTACGAGCAGTACTTC.

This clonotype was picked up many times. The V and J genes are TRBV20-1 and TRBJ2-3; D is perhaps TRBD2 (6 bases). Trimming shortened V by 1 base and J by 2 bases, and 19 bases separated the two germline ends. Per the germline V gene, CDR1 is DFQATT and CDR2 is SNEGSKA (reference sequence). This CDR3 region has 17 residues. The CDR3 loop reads CSARVVPWRAYTDTQYF. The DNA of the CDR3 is TGCAGTGCTAGAGTGGTCCCCTGGAGGGCTTACACAGATACGCAGTATTTT.

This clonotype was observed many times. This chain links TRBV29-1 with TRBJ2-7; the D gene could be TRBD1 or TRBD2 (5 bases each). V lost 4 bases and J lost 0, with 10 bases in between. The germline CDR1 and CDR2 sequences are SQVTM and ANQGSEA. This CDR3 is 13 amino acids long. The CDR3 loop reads CSVAGPSSYEQYF. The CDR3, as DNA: TGCAGCGTTGCGGGGCCAAGCTCCTACGAGCAGTACTTC.

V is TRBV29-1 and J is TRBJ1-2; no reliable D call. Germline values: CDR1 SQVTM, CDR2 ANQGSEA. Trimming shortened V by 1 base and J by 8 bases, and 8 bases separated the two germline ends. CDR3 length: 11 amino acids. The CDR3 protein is CSVEGPGGYTF. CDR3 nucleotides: TGCAGCGTTGAAGGGCCAGGAGGCTACACCTTC.

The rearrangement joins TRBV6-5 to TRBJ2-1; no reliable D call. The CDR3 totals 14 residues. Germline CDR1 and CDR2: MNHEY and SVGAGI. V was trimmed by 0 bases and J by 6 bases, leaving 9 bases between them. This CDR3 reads CASSYSILVNEQFF. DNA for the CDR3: TGTGCCAGCAGTTACTCGATCCTAGTCAATGAGCAGTTCTTC.

This chain's CDR3 is CSVEDLGQGSAQYF. In DNA form, the CDR3 reads TGCAGCGTTGAAGATCTCGGACAAGGGAGCGCCCAGTACTTC. This chain uses TRBV29-1 with TRBJ2-5; D may match TRBD1 or TRBD2 (5 bases each). The CDR3 loop spans 14 amino acids. Per the germline V gene, CDR1 is SQVTM and CDR2 is ANQGSEA. Trimming stripped 0 bases from V and 9 bases from J, with 17 bases between.

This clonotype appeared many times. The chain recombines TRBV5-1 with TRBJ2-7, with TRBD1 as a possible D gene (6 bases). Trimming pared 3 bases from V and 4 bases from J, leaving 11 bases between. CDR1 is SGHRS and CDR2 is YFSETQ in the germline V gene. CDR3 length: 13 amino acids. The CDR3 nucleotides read TGCGCCAGCAGCTCTGGACAGAATTACGAGCAGTACTTC. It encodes CASSSGQNYEQYF. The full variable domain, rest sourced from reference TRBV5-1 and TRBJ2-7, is KAGVTQTPRYLIKTRGQQVTLSCSPISGHRSVSWYQQTPGQGLQFLFEYFSETQRNKGNFPGRFSGRQFSNSRSEMNVSTLELGDSALYLCASSSGQNYEQYFGPGTRLTVT.

The CDR3 loop is CASSEGQGAQPQHF. The CDR3 DNA reads as TGTGCCAGCAGTGAGGGACAGGGGGCGCAGCCCCAGCATTTT. This rearrangement joins TRBV2 to TRBJ1-5; 12 positions match TRBD1. The CDR3 covers 14 residues. Germline CDR1 SNHLY, CDR2 FYNNEI. The J segment lost 7 bases and the V segment lost 3 bases, leaving 1 base of the junction unmatched.